The rows below give T cell receptor beta chains drawn from one sample of a study of shared clonotypes between healthy human individuals. Sequenced by immunoSEQ multiplex PCR; TCRdb stores in-frame clones only, minus some. The sample lists about 680,000 clones, 90% to 95% occurring once. The sequencing input was naive CD8+ T cells sorted from blood. The receptors were gathered from a man in his thirties or forties in good health. Both conserved end residues are trimmed from each CDR3. The order of the fields is V gene, J gene, CDR3 protein.

V gene: TRBV7-6; J gene: TRBJ2-5; CDR3 protein: ASSLASRGQETQY
V gene: TRBV10-2; J gene: TRBJ2-7; CDR3 protein: ASSEGVWTRRY
V gene: TRBV27; J gene: TRBJ1-2; CDR3 protein: ASSPQKTGENGYT
V gene: TRBV19; J gene: TRBJ2-4; CDR3 protein: ASSIGGSGILAKNIQY
V gene: TRBV27; J gene: TRBJ2-1; CDR3 protein: ASSSLGLALSRDNEQF
V gene: TRBV4-1; J gene: TRBJ2-7; CDR3 protein: ASSHAGGGYEQY
V gene: TRBV7-9; J gene: TRBJ2-3; CDR3 protein: ASSPLLAASTDTQY
V gene: TRBV29-1; J gene: TRBJ2-7; CDR3 protein: SVEDPGLGLGEQY
V gene: TRBV5-1; J gene: TRBJ1-1; CDR3 protein: ASSLPGVTNEAF
V gene: TRBV7-9; J gene: TRBJ2-1; CDR3 protein: ASSPISSNYNEQF
V gene: TRBV13; J gene: TRBJ2-7; CDR3 protein: ASSGWGKAGEQY
V gene: TRBV7-6; J gene: TRBJ2-7; CDR3 protein: ASREVAGESYEQY
V gene: TRBV2; J gene: TRBJ2-5; CDR3 protein: ASRGQVETQY
V gene: TRBV29-1; J gene: TRBJ2-7; CDR3 protein: SVEIGTSGYEQY
V gene: TRBV14; J gene: TRBJ2-7; CDR3 protein: ASSQNPGGYEQY
V gene: TRBV7-9; J gene: TRBJ2-1; CDR3 protein: ASSLDHEQF
V gene: TRBV11-2; J gene: TRBJ2-5; CDR3 protein: ASSQDRARTLETQY
V gene: TRBV5-6; J gene: TRBJ2-3; CDR3 protein: ASSFGTSGTDTQY
V gene: TRBV10-3; J gene: TRBJ1-2; CDR3 protein: AISESRLPEDYGYT
V gene: TRBV5-6; J gene: TRBJ1-1; CDR3 protein: ASSFPGEGGTEAF
V gene: TRBV25-1; J gene: TRBJ1-2; CDR3 protein: ASSEPPGRGGGYT
V gene: TRBV28; J gene: TRBJ2-7; CDR3 protein: ASRSLAGGNYEQY
V gene: TRBV19; J gene: TRBJ1-2; CDR3 protein: ATQWGSYGYT
V gene: TRBV7-8; J gene: TRBJ2-7; CDR3 protein: ASSSIAGGPSYEQY
V gene: TRBV6-6; J gene: TRBJ1-4; CDR3 protein: ASRESLNEKLF
V gene: TRBV5-6; J gene: TRBJ2-1; CDR3 protein: ASSSGEQIYNEQF
V gene: TRBV5-4; J gene: TRBJ2-1; CDR3 protein: ASSLPPDYNEQF
V gene: TRBV6-5; J gene: TRBJ2-7; CDR3 protein: ASSYSLGVEQY
V gene: TRBV4-1; J gene: TRBJ2-1; CDR3 protein: ASSQRVTGNNEQF
V gene: TRBV28; J gene: TRBJ1-4; CDR3 protein: ASSPPQVRDEKLF
V gene: TRBV4-1; J gene: TRBJ1-3; CDR3 protein: ASSQVSYEGNTIY
V gene: TRBV27; J gene: TRBJ2-3; CDR3 protein: ASSLVGTDTQY
V gene: TRBV20-1; J gene: TRBJ2-1; CDR3 protein: SASRDRAF
V gene: TRBV7-2; J gene: TRBJ2-1; CDR3 protein: ASSLGTSGSRRHNEQF
V gene: TRBV7-9; J gene: TRBJ1-2; CDR3 protein: ASSLFHAEANYGYT
V gene: TRBV7-9; J gene: TRBJ2-5; CDR3 protein: ASSSLLGVQETQY
V gene: TRBV5-4; J gene: TRBJ2-3; CDR3 protein: ASSLLGGLADTQY
V gene: TRBV21-1; J gene: TRBJ2-7; CDR3 protein: ASSSRGREGRSGRYEQY
V gene: TRBV2; J gene: TRBJ1-4; CDR3 protein: ASSERVSTNEKLF
V gene: TRBV6-1; J gene: TRBJ1-5; CDR3 protein: ASSLPNYRGQPQH
V gene: TRBV9; J gene: TRBJ2-2; CDR3 protein: ASSVGIAANTGELF
V gene: TRBV5-1; J gene: TRBJ1-2; CDR3 protein: ASSLEGRGAGYT
V gene: TRBV6-1; J gene: TRBJ1-1; CDR3 protein: ASSDWGNTEAF
V gene: TRBV7-2; J gene: TRBJ1-3; CDR3 protein: APAPISGNTIY
V gene: TRBV7-2; J gene: TRBJ2-1; CDR3 protein: ASSVSNEQF
V gene: TRBV15; J gene: TRBJ2-7; CDR3 protein: ATSRVEGEQY
V gene: TRBV2; J gene: TRBJ2-5; CDR3 protein: ASPLVSGWEETQY
V gene: TRBV7-9; J gene: TRBJ2-7; CDR3 protein: ATALSSPAYEQY
V gene: TRBV9; J gene: TRBJ2-1; CDR3 protein: ASSERTSGYPEGNEQF
V gene: TRBV28; J gene: TRBJ1-4; CDR3 protein: ASSSRVTYEKLF
V gene: TRBV7-6; J gene: TRBJ2-7; CDR3 protein: ASSLAAPGVSSYEQY
V gene: TRBV4-3; J gene: TRBJ1-1; CDR3 protein: ASSQRHANTEAF
V gene: TRBV28; J gene: TRBJ1-1; CDR3 protein: ASSLTSREAF
V gene: TRBV9; J gene: TRBJ2-7; CDR3 protein: ASSVANNYEQY
V gene: TRBV27; J gene: TRBJ2-5; CDR3 protein: ASSFPPGPPGPETQY
V gene: TRBV10-3; J gene: TRBJ1-3; CDR3 protein: AISEPWEGASGNTIY
V gene: TRBV7-6; J gene: TRBJ1-1; CDR3 protein: ASSSSHTEAREAF
V gene: TRBV28; J gene: TRBJ2-2; CDR3 protein: ASSGLADDGELF
V gene: TRBV29-1; J gene: TRBJ2-5; CDR3 protein: SVGTNLQETQY
V gene: TRBV7-6; J gene: TRBJ2-1; CDR3 protein: ASSSLQRGLYNEQF